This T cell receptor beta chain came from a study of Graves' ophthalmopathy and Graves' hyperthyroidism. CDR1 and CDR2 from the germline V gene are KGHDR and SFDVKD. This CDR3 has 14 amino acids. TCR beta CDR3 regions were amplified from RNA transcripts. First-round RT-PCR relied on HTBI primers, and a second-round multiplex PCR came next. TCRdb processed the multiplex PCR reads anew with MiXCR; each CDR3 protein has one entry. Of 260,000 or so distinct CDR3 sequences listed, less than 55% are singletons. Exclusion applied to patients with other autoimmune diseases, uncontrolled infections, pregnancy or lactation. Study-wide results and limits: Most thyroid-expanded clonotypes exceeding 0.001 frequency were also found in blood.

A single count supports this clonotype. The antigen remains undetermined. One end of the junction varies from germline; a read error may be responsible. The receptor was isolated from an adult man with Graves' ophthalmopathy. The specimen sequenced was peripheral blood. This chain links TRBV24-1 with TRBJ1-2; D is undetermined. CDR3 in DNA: TGTGCCAGCAGTGGGGTGGCGGGCCCGGATGGCTACACCTTC. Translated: CASSGVAGPDGYTF.